Shown below are 8 T cell receptor beta chains from a single sample sequenced in a study of ipilimumab plus nivolumab after autologous stem cell transplantation. Libraries were prepared by immunoSEQ multiplex PCR; TCRdb keeps only in-frame clonotypes and omits some of them. The top ten clones hold about 40% of a sample with about 17,000 clones, 70% to 85% of them seen once. The specimen comprised PBMCs, sampled in a trial of ipilimumab plus nivolumab as post-transplant consolidation. These receptors all come from a male donor with diffuse large B-cell lymphoma.

The chain couples TRBV7-8 to TRBJ2-3, with D possibly matching TRBD2 (5 bases). V shed 5 bases and J shed 7 bases, with 19 bases lying between them. The CDR3 loop spans 15 amino acids. Germline V CDR1 and CDR2: SGHVS, FQNEAQ. The CDR3 DNA follows: TGTGCCAGCAGCCCCTTAAGGGAGAGAAGGCATACGCAGTATTTT. It specifies CASSPLRERRHTQYF.

CDR3 sequence: CASSGGELRNTIYF. The CDR3 coding sequence is TGTGCCAGCAGCGGCGGGGAGTTACGAAACACCATATATTTT. The gene calls are TRBV9 and TRBJ1-3; no firm D call. V lost 3 bases, J lost 5 bases, and 12 bases lay in between. Germline V CDR1 and CDR2: SGDLS, YYNGEE. The CDR3 is 14 amino acids.

The chain employs TRBV6-5 and TRBJ1-5; TRBD1 is a possible D gene (6 bases). Trimming took 5 bases from V and 9 from J, leaving 17 bases between them. The CDR3 totals 14 residues. Germline V lookup: CDR1 MNHEY, CDR2 SVGAGI. The CDR3 region has the DNA TGTGCCAGCAGTCAGGGGTCGGTTGGGTGGCCCCAGCATTTT. Amino acids: CASSQGSVGWPQHF.

This chain joins TRBV5-5 and TRBJ1-4; D possibly corresponds to TRBD1 (6 bases). V shed 1 base and J shed 10 bases, with 17 bases lying between them. Germline V gives CDR1 SGHKS, CDR2 YYEKEE (reference sequence). This CDR3 is built from 15 residues. CDR3 sequence reads: CASSLLGAGGGKLFF. As DNA, the CDR3 is TGTGCCAGCAGCTTGTTGGGCGCGGGAGGGGGAAAACTGTTTTTT. The full variable domain, with the rest looked up from reference TRBV5-5 and TRBJ1-4, is DAGVTQSPTHLIKTRGQQVTLRCSPISGHKSVSWYQQVLGQGPQFIFQYYEKEERGRGNFPDRFSARQFPNYSSELNVNALLLGDSALYLCASSLLGAGGGKLFFGSGTQLSVL.

V and J are TRBV25-1 and TRBJ2-7; no clear D gene. V was shortened by 6 bases and J by 3 bases, with 21 bases between the two germline ends. The CDR3 length is 16 residues. In germline, CDR1 is MGHDK, CDR2 SYGVNS. CDR3 residues: CASSGRAATGLYEQYF. CDR3 DNA sequence: TGTGCCAGCAGCGGACGAGCTGCGACGGGCCTCTACGAGCAGTACTTC.

Written as DNA, the CDR3 is TGTGCCAGCAGCTTAGAGGGGCGGATCACAGATACGCAGTATTTT. It codes for CASSLEGRITDTQYF. V is TRBV7-9 and J is TRBJ2-3, with D perhaps matching TRBD1 (5 bases). The CDR3 is 15 amino acids. Per the germline V gene, CDR1 is SEHNR and CDR2 is FQNEAQ (reference sequence). V was shortened by 1 base and J by 2 bases, with 10 bases between the two germline ends.

The chain joins TRBV19 to TRBJ2-1; the match to TRBD2 covers 13 bases. The CDR3 is made up of 15 amino acids. Losses at the gene ends were 5 bases for V and 10 bases for J; bases not matched to a gene: 8. Germline V gene data show CDR1 as LNHDA and CDR2 as SQIVND (reference sequence). CDR3 in amino acids: CASSVGLAGLGEQFF. CDR3 DNA: TGTGCCAGTAGTGTGGGACTAGCGGGACTTGGGGAGCAGTTCTTC.

This clone is medium-sized (0.01 to 0.1%) by share. The rearrangement joins TRBV7-9 to TRBJ1-2; D not resolved. This CDR3 contains 15 residues. Germline assignment: CDR1 SEHNR and CDR2 FQNEAQ (reference sequence). V lost 1 base and J lost 2, with 11 bases in between. The CDR3 nucleotides read TGTGCCAGCAGCTTAGAGAGACGGGGAAACTATGGCTACACCTTC. As protein: CASSLERRGNYGYTF.